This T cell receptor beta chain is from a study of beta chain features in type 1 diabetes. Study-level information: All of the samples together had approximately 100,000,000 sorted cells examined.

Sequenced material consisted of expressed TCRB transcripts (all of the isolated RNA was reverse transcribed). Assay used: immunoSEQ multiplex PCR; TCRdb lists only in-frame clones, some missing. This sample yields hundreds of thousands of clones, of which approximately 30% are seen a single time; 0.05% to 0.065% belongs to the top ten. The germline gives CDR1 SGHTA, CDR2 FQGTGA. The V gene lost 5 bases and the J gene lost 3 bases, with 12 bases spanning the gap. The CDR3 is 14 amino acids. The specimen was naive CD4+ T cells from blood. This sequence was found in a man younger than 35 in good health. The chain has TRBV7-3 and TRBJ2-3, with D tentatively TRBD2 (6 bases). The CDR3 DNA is TGTGCCAGCAGCCAGGGACTTTCGACAGATACGCAGTATTTT. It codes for CASSQGLSTDTQYF.